This T cell receptor beta chain derives from a study of molecular identifiers for immune sequencing clone quantification. Whole-study findings and limits: Shared barcodes on identical TCR molecules could underestimate the sizes of highly expanded clones. Clones exceeding 20 RNA copies carried over 97% of effector molecules but under 1% of naive-cell molecules.

Note on this clonotype: The antigen is undetermined. At one of its ends the junction is not consistent with the germline gene, which may arise from a read error.

One entry per CDR3 protein results from TCRdb running MiXCR on the PCR reads. The table includes 600,000 to 650,000 distinct CDR3 sequences, 15% to 20% detected once. Germline CDR1 and CDR2: LNHNV and YYDKDF (reference sequence). There are 17 residues in the CDR3. The chain is built from TRBV15 and TRBJ1-5; TRBD1 aligns across 7 bases. The clonotype originates from a human donor in good health. Some libraries in this study had Jurkat cell RNA spiked in. Sequenced material: naive CD8+ T cells from blood, with Jurkat cell RNA spiked in. Subset given: FACS-sorted CD8+CD4-CCR7+CD45RA+ naive T cells. The CDR3 protein is CATRRGVQGRGNQPQHF. The CDR3 DNA follows: TGTGCCACCAGAAGAGGTGTACAGGGGCGCGGCAATCAGCCCCAGCATTTT.